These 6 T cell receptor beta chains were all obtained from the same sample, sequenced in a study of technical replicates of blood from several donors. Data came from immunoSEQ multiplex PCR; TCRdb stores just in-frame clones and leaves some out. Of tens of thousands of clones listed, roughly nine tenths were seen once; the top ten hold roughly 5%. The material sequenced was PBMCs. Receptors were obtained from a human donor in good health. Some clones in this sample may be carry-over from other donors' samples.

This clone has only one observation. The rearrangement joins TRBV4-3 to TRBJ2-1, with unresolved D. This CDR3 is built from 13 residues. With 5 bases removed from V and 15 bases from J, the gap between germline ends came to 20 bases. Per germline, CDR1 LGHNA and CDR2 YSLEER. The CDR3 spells CASSEMAESGMFF. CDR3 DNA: TGCGCCAGCAGCGAAATGGCGGAAAGTGGTATGTTCTTC.

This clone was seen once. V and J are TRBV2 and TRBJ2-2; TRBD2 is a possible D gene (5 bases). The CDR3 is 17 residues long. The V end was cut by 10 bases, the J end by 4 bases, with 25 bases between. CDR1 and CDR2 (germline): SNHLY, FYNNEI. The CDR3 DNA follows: TGTGCCACATCGGGTCACCTTCTACTCCGGGGCACCGGGGAGCTGTTTTTT. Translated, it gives CATSGHLLLRGTGELFF.

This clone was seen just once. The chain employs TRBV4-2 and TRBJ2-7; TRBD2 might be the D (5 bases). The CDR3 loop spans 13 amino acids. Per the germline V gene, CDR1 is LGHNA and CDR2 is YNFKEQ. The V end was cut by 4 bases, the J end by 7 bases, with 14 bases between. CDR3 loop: CASSPGNPGEQYF. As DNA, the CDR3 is TGTGCCAGCAGCCCCGGGAACCCGGGTGAGCAGTACTTC.

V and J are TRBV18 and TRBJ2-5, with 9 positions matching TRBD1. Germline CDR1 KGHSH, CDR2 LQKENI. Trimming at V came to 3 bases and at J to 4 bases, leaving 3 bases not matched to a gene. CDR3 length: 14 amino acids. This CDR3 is CASSPPDRGETQYF. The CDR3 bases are TGTGCCAGCTCACCCCCGGACAGGGGAGAGACCCAGTACTTC.

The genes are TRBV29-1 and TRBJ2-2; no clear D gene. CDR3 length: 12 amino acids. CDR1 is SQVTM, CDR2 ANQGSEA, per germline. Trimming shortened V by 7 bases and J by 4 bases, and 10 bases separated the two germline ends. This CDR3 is CSAKRVTGELFF. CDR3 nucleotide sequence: TGCAGCGCCAAGCGCGTCACCGGGGAGCTGTTTTTT.

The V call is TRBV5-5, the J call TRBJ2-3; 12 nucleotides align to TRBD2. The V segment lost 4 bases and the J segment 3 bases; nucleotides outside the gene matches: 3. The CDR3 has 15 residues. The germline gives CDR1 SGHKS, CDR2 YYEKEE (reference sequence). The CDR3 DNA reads TGTGCCAGCAGCCACGGGACTAGCGGGACAGATACGCAGTATTTT. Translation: CASSHGTSGTDTQYF.